This TCR beta chain was observed in a study of OX40 agonist ivuxolimab in advanced cancers. The wider study: The dose of intravenous ivuxolimab that patients received every 2 weeks ranged from 0.01 to 10 mg/kg. The eligibility criteria allowed prior anti-PD-1, anti-PD-L1 or anti-CTLA-4 therapy, and about 40% had some.

The CDR3 runs to 13 residues. Germline assignment: CDR1 SGHDT and CDR2 YYEEEE. V dropped 4 bases and J dropped 1 base, with 8 bases sitting between them. Assay: immunoSEQ multiplex PCR; the TCRdb copy retains only in-frame clones and omits some. The sample contains some 80,000 clones, roughly 92% of which appear only once. Baseline was the first blood sampling point, followed by cycle 4 day 1 and cycle 7 day 1. The chain is built from TRBV5-6 and TRBJ2-5; D possibly corresponds to TRBD1 (6 bases). The sequences come from CD4+ or CD8+ T cells sorted from blood, collected in a trial of the OX40 agonist ivuxolimab. The sequence derives from an adult with an advanced solid tumor such as melanoma, head and neck, liver or kidney cancer. The CDR3 loop is CASSQGPQETQYF. CDR3 nucleotides: TGTGCCAGCAGCCAGGGGCCCCAAGAGACCCAGTACTTC.